This TCR beta chain stems from a study of CD8 T cell repertoires and HIV-1 epitope variants. Study overall: Each of Twenty-five Gag and Nef epitope peptides stimulated a separate culture. The baseline condition was 1M T cells left uncultured. Controls included no peptide, Ebola AY9 epitope, and a CMV, EBV, flu pool.

This CDR3 is built from 13 residues. From germline, CDR1 is MGHRA and CDR2 YSYEKL. Profiling relied on immunoSEQ multiplex PCR, and the TCRdb table lists in-frame clones only, not all of them. The repertoire holds around 1,700 clones, with approximately 69% as singletons. This clone was seen more than once but under ten times. Antigen specificity is unknown. At one end the junction does not follow the germline gene, possibly because of a read error. The clonotype comes from a male donor with HIV. Sequencing used cultured CD8+ T cells derived from PBMCs. The V gene is TRBV4-1, the J gene TRBJ1-2; the match to TRBD1 covers 7 bases. In DNA, the CDR3 is TGCGCCAGCAGCCAAGATCAAGCGCAGGGGGGAGCCTTC. Translation gives CASSQDQAQGGAF.